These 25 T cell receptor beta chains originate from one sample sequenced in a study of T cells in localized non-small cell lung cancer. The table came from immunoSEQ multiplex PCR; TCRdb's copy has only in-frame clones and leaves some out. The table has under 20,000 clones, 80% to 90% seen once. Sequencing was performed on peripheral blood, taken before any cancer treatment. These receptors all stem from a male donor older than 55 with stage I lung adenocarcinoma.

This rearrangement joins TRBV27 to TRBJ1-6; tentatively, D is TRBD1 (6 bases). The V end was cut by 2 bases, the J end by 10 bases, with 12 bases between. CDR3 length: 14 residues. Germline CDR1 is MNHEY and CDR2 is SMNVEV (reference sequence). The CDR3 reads CASSLSQGNSPLHF. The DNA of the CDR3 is TGTGCCAGCAGTTTAAGTCAGGGGAACTCACCCCTCCACTTT.

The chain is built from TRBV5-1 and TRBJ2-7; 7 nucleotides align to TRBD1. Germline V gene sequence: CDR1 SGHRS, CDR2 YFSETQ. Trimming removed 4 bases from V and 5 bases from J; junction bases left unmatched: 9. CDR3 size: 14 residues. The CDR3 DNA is TGCGCCAGCAGCCCGGGACAGCTCAAGGACGAGCAGTACTTC. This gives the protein CASSPGQLKDEQYF.

The CDR3 DNA follows: TGTGCTAGTGGTACTGAGGGGGCCCCAAAGGACGGCTACACCTTC. The encoded protein is CASGTEGAPKDGYTF. The chain employs TRBV12-5 and TRBJ1-2; the match to TRBD1 covers 7 bases. The CDR3 is 15 amino acids. CDR1 LGHNT and CDR2 FRNRAP come from the germline V gene. Trimming removed 5 bases from V and 8 bases from J; junction bases left unmatched: 14.

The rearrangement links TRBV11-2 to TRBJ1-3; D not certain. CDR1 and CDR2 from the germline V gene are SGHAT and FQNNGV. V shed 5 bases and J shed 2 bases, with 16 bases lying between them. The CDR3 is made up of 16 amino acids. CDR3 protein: CASSRSEAGPGNTIYF. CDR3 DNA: TGTGCCAGCAGCCGCTCGGAGGCCGGACCTGGAAACACCATATATTTT.

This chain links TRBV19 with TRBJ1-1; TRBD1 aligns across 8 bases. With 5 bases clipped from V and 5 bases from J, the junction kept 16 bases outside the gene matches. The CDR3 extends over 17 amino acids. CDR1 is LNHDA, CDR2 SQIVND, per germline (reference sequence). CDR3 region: CASSFQGARRSRTEAFF. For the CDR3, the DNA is TGTGCCAGTAGTTTCCAGGGGGCGCGGCGTAGTCGGACTGAAGCTTTCTTT. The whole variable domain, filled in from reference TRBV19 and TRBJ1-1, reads DGGITQSPKYLFRKEGQNVTLSCEQNLNHDAMYWYRQDPGQGLRLIYYSQIVNDFQKGDIAEGYSVSREKKESFPLTVTSAQKNPTAFYLCASSFQGARRSRTEAFFGQGTRLTVV.

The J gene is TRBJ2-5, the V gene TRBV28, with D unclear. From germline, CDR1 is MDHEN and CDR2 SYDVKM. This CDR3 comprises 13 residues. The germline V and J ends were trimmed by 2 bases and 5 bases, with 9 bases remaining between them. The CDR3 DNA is TGTGCCAGCAGTTTACCATCACGGGAGACCCAGTACTTC. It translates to CASSLPSRETQYF.

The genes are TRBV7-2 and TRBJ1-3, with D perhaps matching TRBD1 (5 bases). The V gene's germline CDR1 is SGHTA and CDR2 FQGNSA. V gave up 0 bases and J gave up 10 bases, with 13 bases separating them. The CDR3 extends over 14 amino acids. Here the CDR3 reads CASSLALGEPTIYF. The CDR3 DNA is TGTGCCAGCAGCTTAGCTCTAGGGGAACCAACCATATATTTT.

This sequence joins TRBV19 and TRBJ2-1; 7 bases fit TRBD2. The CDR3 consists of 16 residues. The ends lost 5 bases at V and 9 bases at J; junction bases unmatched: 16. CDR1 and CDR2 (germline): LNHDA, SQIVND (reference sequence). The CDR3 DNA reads TGTGCCAGTAGTGCCCTAGGAGGGAGGGCCTCGGGTGAGCAGTTCTTC. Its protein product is CASSALGGRASGEQFF.

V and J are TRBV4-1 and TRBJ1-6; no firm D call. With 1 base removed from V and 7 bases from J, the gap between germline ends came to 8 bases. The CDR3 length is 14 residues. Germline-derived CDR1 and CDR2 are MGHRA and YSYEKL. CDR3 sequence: CASSQGVGNSPLHF. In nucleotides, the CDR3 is TGCGCCAGCAGCCAAGGGGTAGGGAATTCACCCCTCCACTTT.

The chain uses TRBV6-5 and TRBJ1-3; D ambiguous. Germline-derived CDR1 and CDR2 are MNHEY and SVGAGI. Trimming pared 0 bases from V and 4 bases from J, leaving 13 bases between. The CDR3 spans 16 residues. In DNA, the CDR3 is TGTGCCAGCAGTTACTCGAGCGGGTGGGCGGGAAACACCATATATTTT. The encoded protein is CASSYSSGWAGNTIYF.

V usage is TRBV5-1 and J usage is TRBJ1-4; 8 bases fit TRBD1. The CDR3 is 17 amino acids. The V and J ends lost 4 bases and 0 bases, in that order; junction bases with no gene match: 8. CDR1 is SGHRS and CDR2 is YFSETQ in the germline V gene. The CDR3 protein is CASSTRSQGATNEKLFF. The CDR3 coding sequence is TGCGCCAGCAGCACCAGATCACAGGGGGCAACTAATGAAAAACTGTTTTTT.

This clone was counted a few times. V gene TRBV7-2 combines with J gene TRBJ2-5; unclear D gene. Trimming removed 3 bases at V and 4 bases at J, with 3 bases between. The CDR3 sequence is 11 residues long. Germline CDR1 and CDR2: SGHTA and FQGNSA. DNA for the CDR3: TGTGCCAGCAGCTTGGCAGAGACCCAGTACTTC. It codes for CASSLAETQYF.

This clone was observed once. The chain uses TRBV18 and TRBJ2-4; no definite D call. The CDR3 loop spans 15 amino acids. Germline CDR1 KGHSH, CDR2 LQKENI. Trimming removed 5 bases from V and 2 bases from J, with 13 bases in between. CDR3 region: CASSGLSDTKNIQYF. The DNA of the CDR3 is TGTGCCAGCTCAGGGCTGAGCGATACCAAAAACATTCAGTACTTC.

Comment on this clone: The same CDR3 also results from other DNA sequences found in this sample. Here the CDR3 DNA reads TGTGCCAGCAGCTCCCCCGGGTTCGGAATCTATGGCTACACCTTC. It is translated as CASSSPGFGIYGYTF. J is TRBJ1-2 and V is TRBV7-2; D ambiguous. Germline loops: CDR1 SGHTA, CDR2 FQGNSA. CDR3 length equals 15 residues. The V end lost 4 bases, the J end lost 4 bases, and 16 bases lay between the germline ends.

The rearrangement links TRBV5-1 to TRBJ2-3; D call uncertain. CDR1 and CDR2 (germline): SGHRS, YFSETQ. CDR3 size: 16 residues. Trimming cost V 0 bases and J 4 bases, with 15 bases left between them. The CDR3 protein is CASSLEGSERADTQYF. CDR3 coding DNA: TGCGCCAGCAGCTTGGAAGGGTCGGAAAGGGCAGATACGCAGTATTTT.

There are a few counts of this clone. CDR3 in DNA: TGCGCCAGCACCCTAGGGGGCTCGTCCTATAATTCACCCCTCCACTTT. Encoded protein: CASTLGGSSYNSPLHF. This rearrangement joins TRBV5-1 to TRBJ1-6; 7 bases are shared with TRBD1. V was clipped by 6 bases and J by 1 base; unmatched bases: 7. The CDR3 is made up of 16 amino acids. Germline CDR1 and CDR2: SGHRS and YFSETQ.

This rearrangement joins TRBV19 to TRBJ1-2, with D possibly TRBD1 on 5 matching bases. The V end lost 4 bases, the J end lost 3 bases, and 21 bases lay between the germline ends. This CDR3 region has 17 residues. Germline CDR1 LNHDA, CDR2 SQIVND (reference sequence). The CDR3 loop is CASSNPGVPGEYYGYTF. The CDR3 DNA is TGTGCCAGTAGTAATCCGGGGGTACCCGGGGAGTACTATGGCTACACCTTC.

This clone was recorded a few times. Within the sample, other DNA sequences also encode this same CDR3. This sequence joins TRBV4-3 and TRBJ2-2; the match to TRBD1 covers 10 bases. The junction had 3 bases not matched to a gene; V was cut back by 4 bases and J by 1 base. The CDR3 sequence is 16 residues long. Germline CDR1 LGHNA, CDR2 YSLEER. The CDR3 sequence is CASSPGQGMNTGELFF. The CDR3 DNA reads TGCGCCAGCAGCCCGGGACAGGGGATGAACACCGGGGAGCTGTTTTTT.

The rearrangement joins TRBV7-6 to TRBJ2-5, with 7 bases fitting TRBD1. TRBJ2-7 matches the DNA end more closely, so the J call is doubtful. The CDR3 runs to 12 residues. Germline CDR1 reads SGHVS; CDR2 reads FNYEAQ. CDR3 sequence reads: CASSLNRGEQYF. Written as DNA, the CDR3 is TGTGCCAGCAGCTTAAACAGGGGCGAGCAGTACTTC.

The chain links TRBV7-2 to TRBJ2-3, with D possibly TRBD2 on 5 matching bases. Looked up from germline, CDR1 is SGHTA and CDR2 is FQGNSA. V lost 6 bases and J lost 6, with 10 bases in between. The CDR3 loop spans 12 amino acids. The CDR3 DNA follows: TGTGCCAGCAGACCCGGCGGGGATACGCAGTATTTT. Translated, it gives CASRPGGDTQYF.

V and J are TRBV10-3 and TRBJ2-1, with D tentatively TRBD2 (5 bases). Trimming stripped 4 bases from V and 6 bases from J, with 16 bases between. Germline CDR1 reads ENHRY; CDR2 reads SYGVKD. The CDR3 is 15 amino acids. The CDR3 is CAISGGYRVGNEQFF. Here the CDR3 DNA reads TGTGCCATCAGTGGAGGGTACCGGGTAGGCAATGAGCAGTTCTTC.

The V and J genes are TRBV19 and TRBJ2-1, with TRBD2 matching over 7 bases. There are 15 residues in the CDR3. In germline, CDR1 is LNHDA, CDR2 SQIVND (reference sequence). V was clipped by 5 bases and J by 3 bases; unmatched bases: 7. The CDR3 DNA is TGTGCCAGTAGTGGACTAGTAGAGGGCTACAATGAGCAGTTCTTC. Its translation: CASSGLVEGYNEQFF. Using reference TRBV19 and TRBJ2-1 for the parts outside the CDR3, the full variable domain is DGGITQSPKYLFRKEGQNVTLSCEQNLNHDAMYWYRQDPGQGLRLIYYSQIVNDFQKGDIAEGYSVSREKKESFPLTVTSAQKNPTAFYLCASSGLVEGYNEQFFGPGTRLTVL.

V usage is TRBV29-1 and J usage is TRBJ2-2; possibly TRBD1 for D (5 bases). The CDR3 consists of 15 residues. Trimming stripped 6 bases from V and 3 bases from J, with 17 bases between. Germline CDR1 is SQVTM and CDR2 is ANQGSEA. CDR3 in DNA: TGCAGCGTGGCCGAAGGGCAGACAGACACCGGGGAGCTGTTTTTT. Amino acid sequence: CSVAEGQTDTGELFF.

The CDR3 spells CASSLTGTPRGGYTF. The CDR3 DNA sequence: TGTGCCAGTAGCCTAACCGGGACCCCCAGAGGGGGCTACACCTTC. The chain couples TRBV19 to TRBJ1-2; D possibly corresponds to TRBD1 (5 bases). The CDR3 covers 15 residues. The V gene's germline CDR1 is LNHDA and CDR2 SQIVND (reference sequence). The V gene lost 6 bases and the J gene lost 8 bases, with 22 bases spanning the gap.

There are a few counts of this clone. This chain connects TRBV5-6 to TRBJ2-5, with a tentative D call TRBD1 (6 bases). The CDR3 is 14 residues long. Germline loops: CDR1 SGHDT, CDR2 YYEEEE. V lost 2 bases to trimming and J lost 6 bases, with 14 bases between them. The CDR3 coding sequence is TGTGCCAGCAGCTTCTTCCAGGGGATACAGACCCAGTACTTC. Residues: CASSFFQGIQTQYF.